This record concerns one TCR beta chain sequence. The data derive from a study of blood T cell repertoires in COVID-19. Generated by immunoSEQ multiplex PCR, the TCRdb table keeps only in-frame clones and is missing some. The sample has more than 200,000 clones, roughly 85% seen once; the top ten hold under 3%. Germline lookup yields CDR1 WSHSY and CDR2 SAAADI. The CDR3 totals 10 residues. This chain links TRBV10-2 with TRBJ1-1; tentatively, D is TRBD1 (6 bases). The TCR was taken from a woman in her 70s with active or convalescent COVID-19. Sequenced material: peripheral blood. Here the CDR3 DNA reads TGCGGCAGGGGAGTCACTGAAGCTTTCTTT. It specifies CGRGVTEAFF.